What follows are 30 T cell receptor beta chains derived from one specimen sequenced in a study of blood T cells in healthy people across ages. With a J-beta primer mix and a sample-barcoded 5' primer, a second PCR ran 7 to 11 cycles. One entry per CDR3 protein, called by TCRdb with MiXCR from the 5' RACE reads. Here the sample spans over 1,500,000 distinct CDR3 sequences, roughly two fifths being singletons. The sequencing input was blood. Receptors originate from a human donor in good health.

J is TRBJ1-3 and V is TRBV12-3 or TRBV12-4, with a possible D match to TRBD1 (5 bases). The CDR3 sequence is 17 residues long. With 4 bases removed from V and 2 bases from J, the gap between germline ends came to 18 bases. As DNA, the CDR3 is TGTGCCAGCAGTTGGTTTAAGGGACCCGGGGCTGGAAACACCATATATTTT. Residues: CASSWFKGPGAGNTIYF.

About this clonotype itself: Its ends do not fully match the called genes, so a read error is possible. The V and J genes are TRBV10-3 and TRBJ1-1; D is unclear. This CDR3 has 15 amino acids. CDR1 is ENHRY and CDR2 is SYGVKD in the germline V gene. DNA for the CDR3: TGTGCCATCAGCGACTCCGGGTCGAAGAACGCTGAAGCTTTCTTT. Protein product: CAISDSGSKNAEAFF.

This clonotype was seen just once. The junction and the germline gene differ at one end; a read error may be behind it. This chain uses TRBV15 with TRBJ1-2, with D perhaps TRBD1 (6 bases). The CDR3 is 15 amino acids. CDR1 and CDR2 (germline): LNHNV, YYDKDF (reference sequence). The CDR3 DNA reads TGTGCCACCGGCAGCTACCTAGGGGGGGATTATGGCTACACCTTC. Its translation: CATGSYLGGDYGYTF.

This clonotype was seen a few times. The chain carries TRBV29-1 and TRBJ2-5, with D possibly called TRBD1 or TRBD2 (6 bases each). V was shortened by 3 bases and J by 0 bases, with 11 bases between the two germline ends. The germline CDR1 and CDR2 sequences are SQVTM and ANQGSEA. CDR3 length: 14 residues. CDR3 bases: TGCAGCGTTGACGCAGGGGAGGACCAAGAGACCCAGTACTTC. It specifies CSVDAGEDQETQYF.

This clonotype was counted between two and nine times. The chain is built from TRBV6-1 and TRBJ2-7, with 7 bases that match TRBD1. Germline trimming cut 2 bases from V and 2 bases from J; bases unmatched to any gene: 15. The CDR3 contains 18 residues. From germline, CDR1 is MNHNS and CDR2 SASEGT. CDR3 amino acids: CASSELYGTDYIPYEQYF. The DNA of the CDR3 is TGTGCCAGCAGTGAACTTTATGGGACAGACTATATTCCCTACGAGCAGTACTTC.

The J gene is TRBJ2-1, the V gene TRBV4-1, with 9 nucleotides matching TRBD1. This CDR3 region has 16 residues. Germline CDR1 reads MGHRA; CDR2 reads YSYEKL. J gave up 5 bases and V 2 bases, and 7 bases lay outside the gene matches. The CDR3: CASSQRPGQGHNEQFF. Here the CDR3 DNA reads TGCGCCAGCAGCCAAAGACCGGGACAGGGTCACAATGAGCAGTTCTTC.

This clonotype showed up just a few times. The CDR3 sequence is CSAWLSYEQYF. The CDR3 coding sequence is TGCAGTGCCTGGCTGTCCTACGAGCAGTACTTC. V and J are TRBV20-1 and TRBJ2-7; D is uncertain. This CDR3 has 11 residues. CDR1 DFQATT and CDR2 SNEGSKA come from the germline V gene (reference sequence). Trimming took off 6 bases at V and 1 base at J, with 7 bases between the two ends.

This chain connects TRBV10-3 to TRBJ1-1; D remains ambiguous. Trimming removed 8 bases from V and 1 base from J, with 11 bases in between. Germline V gene data show CDR1 as ENHRY and CDR2 as SYGVKD. The CDR3 is 13 amino acids. The CDR3 DNA is TGTGCCATCTCGACCAACGGGAACACTGAAGCTTTCTTT. Translated, it gives CAISTNGNTEAFF.

The chain uses TRBV10-3 and TRBJ1-1, with D unclear. This CDR3 comprises 11 residues. Trimming took off 10 bases at V and 1 base at J, with 7 bases between the two ends. The germline CDR1 and CDR2 sequences are ENHRY and SYGVKD. CDR3: CATLKNTEAFF. The CDR3 DNA follows: TGTGCCACTTTAAAGAACACTGAAGCTTTCTTT.

A few counts support this clonotype. J is TRBJ2-7 and V is TRBV20-1; TRBD1 might be the D (5 bases). There are 15 residues in the CDR3. V gave up 4 bases and J gave up 0 bases, with 16 bases separating them. Germline V CDR1 and CDR2: DFQATT, SNEGSKA (reference sequence). CDR3: CSANGPDSSSYEQYF. As DNA, the CDR3 is TGCAGTGCTAATGGACCTGACAGCAGCTCCTACGAGCAGTACTTC.

This chain links TRBV7-9 with TRBJ2-1; 9 nucleotides match TRBD1. The length of the CDR3 is 18 residues. V was pared by 5 bases and J by 4 bases, with 15 bases of the junction left unmatched. Germline loops: CDR1 SEHNR, CDR2 FQNEAQ (reference sequence). CDR3: CASSRVSGGQGRYNEQFF. CDR3 DNA: TGTGCCAGCAGCCGAGTCTCGGGGGGACAGGGAAGATACAATGAGCAGTTCTTC.

The rearrangement uses TRBV6-2 or TRBV6-3 and TRBJ2-3; tentative D call: TRBD2 (5 bases). The V gene lost 7 bases and the J gene lost 7 bases, with 15 bases spanning the gap. The CDR3 runs to 13 residues. Germline V CDR1 and CDR2: MNHEY, SVGEGT. CDR3 nucleotide sequence: TGTGCCAGCAAGGACTTCACTGGGCATACGCAGTATTTT. It translates to CASKDFTGHTQYF.

The chain recombines TRBV7-2 with TRBJ1-1; 8 bases map to TRBD1. The junction had 8 bases not matched to a gene; V was cut back by 4 bases and J by 4 bases. Germline V lookup: CDR1 SGHTA, CDR2 FQGNSA. The CDR3 loop spans 15 amino acids. CDR3 in amino acids: CASSSQPGQGTEAFF. The CDR3 DNA reads as TGTGCCAGCAGCTCCCAACCCGGACAGGGCACTGAAGCTTTCTTT.

The CDR3 spells CASSPSGRRSDQPQHF. In DNA form, the CDR3 reads TGTGCCAGCAGCCCCTCGGGGCGGCGCTCTGATCAGCCCCAGCATTTT. This chain uses TRBV28 with TRBJ1-5; the D gene is possibly TRBD1 (5 bases). The ends were cut back, 6 bases at V and 5 bases at J, with 20 bases in the middle. The CDR3 contains 16 residues. Germline CDR1 and CDR2: MDHEN and SYDVKM.

This clonotype was recorded a few times. V is TRBV15 and J is TRBJ2-7, with D maybe TRBD2 (6 bases). The germline CDR1 and CDR2 sequences are LNHNV and YYDKDF (reference sequence). V was cut by 2 bases and J by 6 bases, with 14 bases left in between. This CDR3 contains 14 residues. The CDR3 bases are TGTGCCACCAGCAGAACCCGTGGAGGGAGCGAGCAGTACTTC. It translates to CATSRTRGGSEQYF.

Concerning this clonotype: One end of the junction is discordant with germline, which a read error may explain. The chain combines TRBV6-5 with TRBJ2-7, with D perhaps TRBD1 or TRBD2 (6 bases each). Per germline, CDR1 MNHEY and CDR2 SVGAGI. The CDR3 runs to 15 residues. CDR3 residues: CASSYAWGASYEQYF. As DNA, the CDR3 is TGTGCCAGCAGTTACGCTTGGGGGGCCTCCTACGAGCAGTACTTT.

This sequence joins TRBV14 and TRBJ2-7; tentatively, D is TRBD1 or TRBD2 (5 bases each). V lost 2 bases and J 2 bases, leaving 22 bases between the germline ends. Germline V CDR1 and CDR2: SGHDN, FVKESK. This CDR3 is built from 18 residues. Here the CDR3 reads CASSQTGYGKESPYEQYF. The CDR3 nucleotides are TGTGCCAGCAGCCAAACAGGATACGGGAAGGAATCCCCCTACGAGCAGTACTTC.

A single count supports this clonotype. The V gene is TRBV7-3, the J gene TRBJ1-3; D is unresolved. Trimming took 5 bases from V and 7 from J, leaving 12 bases between them. Germline V CDR1 and CDR2: SGHTA, FQGTGA. This CDR3 contains 13 residues. CDR3 protein: CASSLGQANTIYF. The CDR3 coding sequence is TGTGCCAGCAGCCTAGGGCAGGCGAACACCATATATTTT. Supplemented by reference TRBV7-3 and TRBJ1-3, the full variable domain reads GAGVSQTPSNKVTEKGKYVELRCDPISGHTALYWYRQSLGQGPEFLIYFQGTGAADDSGLPNDRFFAVRPEGSVSTLKIQRTERGDSAVYLCASSLGQANTIYFGEGSWLTVV.

The rearrangement joins TRBV12-3 or TRBV12-4 to TRBJ1-1, with 8 bases lining up with TRBD1. The CDR3 has 13 residues. V trimming: 5 bases; J trimming: 11 bases; junction bases outside the gene matches: 10. Here the CDR3 reads CASSPARGQGAFF. The CDR3 coding sequence is TGTGCCAGCAGTCCTGCCAGGGGGCAGGGGGCTTTCTTT.

This clonotype was seen a few times. This chain connects TRBV7-9 to TRBJ2-7, with D possibly TRBD1 on 5 matching bases. The CDR3 has 13 residues. Trimming stripped 3 bases from V and 3 bases from J, with 9 bases between. The germline V gene encodes CDR1 SEHNR and CDR2 FQNEAQ (reference sequence). For the CDR3, the DNA is TGTGCCAGCAGCTTTACCACAGGCTACGAGCAGTACTTC. This encodes CASSFTTGYEQYF.

The V call is TRBV11-3, the J call TRBJ2-1; perhaps D is TRBD1 or TRBD2 (7 bases each). Trimming removed 5 bases at V and 9 bases at J, with 17 bases between. CDR3 size: 14 residues. CDR1 is SGHNT, CDR2 YENEEA, per germline. The CDR3 DNA reads TGTGCCAGCAGCCCAGGGGGGGAAGTAAGTGAGCAGTTCTTC. This translates into CASSPGGEVSEQFF.

This clonotype was observed at least ten times. J is TRBJ2-7 and V is TRBV3-1; D is perhaps TRBD2 (6 bases). The V end was cut by 4 bases, the J end by 3 bases, with 10 bases between. The CDR3 is 13 residues long. Per germline, CDR1 LGHDT and CDR2 YNNKEL (reference sequence). CDR3 in amino acids: CASSPGLYYEQYF. Here the CDR3 DNA reads TGTGCCAGCAGCCCGGGACTTTACTACGAGCAGTACTTC.

The V gene is TRBV3-1, the J gene TRBJ2-1, with 7 bases identical to TRBD2. The germline gives CDR1 LGHDT, CDR2 YNNKEL (reference sequence). J was trimmed by 6 bases and V by 1 base; bases with no gene match: 3. The CDR3 runs 14 residues. DNA for the CDR3: TGTGCCAGCAGCCAAGGGGAGGGGCTCAATGAGCAGTTCTTC. Protein sequence: CASSQGEGLNEQFF.

The chain couples TRBV6-5 to TRBJ2-5, with TRBD2 identical over 11 bases. Germline lookup yields CDR1 MNHEY and CDR2 SVGAGI. The trim removed 6 bases at V and 2 bases at J, leaving 5 bases unmatched. This CDR3 has 15 amino acids. The CDR3 sequence: CASSYVAGGQETQYF. The DNA for the CDR3 is TGTGCCAGCAGCTATGTAGCGGGGGGGCAAGAGACCCAGTACTTC.

The chain couples TRBV5-1 to TRBJ2-7, with 9 bases lining up with TRBD1. The germline V gene has CDR1 SGHRS and CDR2 YFSETQ. The CDR3 has 15 amino acids. The V and J ends lost 0 bases and 6 bases, in that order; junction bases with no gene match: 7. The CDR3 protein is CASSLEGQGSGEQYF. The DNA of the CDR3 is TGCGCCAGCAGCTTGGAGGGACAGGGCTCGGGCGAGCAGTACTTC.

This chain joins TRBV27 and TRBJ1-4; 8 bases are shared with TRBD1. Germline CDR1 and CDR2: MNHEY and SMNVEV (reference sequence). J was trimmed by 7 bases and V by 4 bases; bases with no gene match: 8. The CDR3 runs 15 residues. The CDR3 spells CASSSWTGSGEKLFF. The CDR3 nucleotides read TGTGCCAGCAGTTCATGGACAGGGAGTGGTGAAAAACTGTTTTTT.

The chain has TRBV5-1 and TRBJ2-3; D remains ambiguous. The CDR3 length is 14 residues. Germline CDR1 and CDR2: SGHRS and YFSETQ. The ends were cut back, 4 bases at V and 5 bases at J, with 14 bases in the middle. The CDR3 DNA follows: TGCGCCAGCAGCCCGCTATCGGGTAGAGATACGCAGTATTTT. Amino acid sequence: CASSPLSGRDTQYF.

With respect to this clonotype: Germline is not matched at one junction end, which may reflect a read error. This rearrangement joins TRBV12-3 or TRBV12-4 to TRBJ2-3, with D possibly matching TRBD2 (5 bases). This CDR3 has 13 amino acids. CDR3 coding DNA: TGTGCCACATCCCAACTGAGGGCAGATATGCAGTATTTT. It translates to CATSQLRADMQYF.

The chain employs TRBV24-1 and TRBJ1-2; D call uncertain. V was cut by 4 bases and J by 3 bases, with 8 bases left in between. The CDR3 totals 13 residues. In germline, CDR1 is KGHDR, CDR2 SFDVKD. In DNA form, the CDR3 reads TGTGCCACCAGTGACCGACAAGACTATGGCTACACCTTC. Protein sequence: CATSDRQDYGYTF.

The chain uses TRBV7-8 and TRBJ2-2; D is uncertain. V lost 2 bases, J lost 7 bases, and 8 bases lay in between. The CDR3 loop spans 13 amino acids. The germline gives CDR1 SGHVS, CDR2 FQNEAQ. The CDR3 bases are TGTGCCAGCAGCTTACGAATGGTCGGGGAGCTGTTTTTT. It codes for CASSLRMVGELFF.